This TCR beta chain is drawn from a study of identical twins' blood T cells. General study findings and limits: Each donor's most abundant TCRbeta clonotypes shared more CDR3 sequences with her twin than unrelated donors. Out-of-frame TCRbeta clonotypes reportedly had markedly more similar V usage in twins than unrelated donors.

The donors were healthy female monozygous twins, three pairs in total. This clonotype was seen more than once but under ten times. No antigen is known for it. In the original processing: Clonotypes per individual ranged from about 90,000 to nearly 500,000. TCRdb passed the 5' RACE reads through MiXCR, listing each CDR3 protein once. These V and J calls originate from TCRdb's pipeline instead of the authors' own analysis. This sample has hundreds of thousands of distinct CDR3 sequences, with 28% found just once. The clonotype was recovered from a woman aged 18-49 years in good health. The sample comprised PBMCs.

The CDR3 DNA reads TGTGCCAGCAGCCCTTGGACAGGGAGCTCTGAAGCTTTCTTT. Its translation: CASSPWTGSSEAFF. The gene calls are TRBV3-1 and TRBJ1-1, with 8 bases that match TRBD1. This CDR3 has 14 residues. Germline V gives CDR1 LGHDT, CDR2 YNNKEL (reference sequence). Trimming at V came to 4 bases and at J to 6 bases, leaving 7 bases not matched to a gene. The full variable domain, its missing parts supplied by reference TRBV3-1 and TRBJ1-1, is DTAVSQTPKYLVTQMGNDKSIKCEQNLGHDTMYWYKQDSKKFLKIMFSYNNKELIINETVPNRFSPKSPDKAHLNLHINSLELGDSAVYFCASSPWTGSSEAFFGQGTRLTVV.